These T cell receptor beta chains were read from a single sample in a study of cytomegalovirus exposure and HLA in healthy donors. The assay was immunoSEQ multiplex PCR, and TCRdb's table has in-frame clones only and misses some. The sample includes more than 200,000 clones, over 60% of them seen just once. Sample: PBMCs. These receptors all stem from a man in his late teens or twenties in good health and CMV-seronegative. Both conserved end residues are part of each CDR3. D genes are given only for firm matches. Only part of the rows carry a size: once, few, many, or a class if the clone is expanded.

TRBJ1-1	.	.	TRBV6-9	TGTGCCAGCAACATGTGTGAAGCTTTCTTT	CASNMCEAFF
TRBJ2-1	TRBD2	.	TRBV10-2	TGCGCCAGCAGCGCAGGGAGGGTGTACAATGAGCAGTTCTTC	CASSAGRVYNEQFF
TRBJ2-5	TRBD2	.	TRBV27	TGTGCCAGCAGTTTAGTGGAGCGGGGGCAAGAGACCCAGTACTTC	CASSLVERGQETQYF
TRBJ1-1	.	few	TRBV6-1	TGTGCCAGCAGTGGATCTGCGGGGGGCGCGAACACTGAAGCTTTCTTT	CASSGSAGGANTEAFF
TRBJ2-3	.	.	TRBV27	TGTGCCAGCAGTTCCTCTGACATCTCTTTCGGCACAGATACGCAGTATTTT	CASSSSDISFGTDTQYF
TRBJ1-5	TRBD1	.	TRBV30	TGTGCCTGGAATTCCGGGACAGGGATGCGGCAGCCCCAGCATTTT	CAWNSGTGMRQPQHF
TRBJ2-5	.	.	TRBV12-5	TGTGCTAGTGGTTTTTCTCAGGGATCTCAAGGAGCACAAGAGACCCAGTACTTC	CASGFSQGSQGAQETQYF
TRBJ1-2	.	few	TRBV29-1	TGCAGCGTTTACAGTTCCAACCCCCCAACCTATGGCTACACCTTC	CSVYSSNPPTYGYTF
TRBJ2-7	.	once	TRBV7-9	TGTGCCAGCAGCTCCGAGATCCTTAGCTCCTACGAGCAGTACTTC	CASSSEILSSYEQYF
TRBJ1-4	.	.	TRBV2	TGTGCCAGCACCAGGCTCAAGGCAGCTAATGAAAAACTGTTTTTT	CASTRLKAANEKLFF
TRBJ2-1	TRBD2	.	TRBV5-1	TGCGCCAGCCGGTTTGGGCTAGCGGAAAGCTCCTACAATGAGCAGTTCTTC	CASRFGLAESSYNEQFF
TRBJ1-5	.	.	TRBV7-2	TGTGCCAGCAGCCCACAGGCAGGTGGGAACAATCAGCCCCAGCATTTT	CASSPQAGGNNQPQHF
TRBJ1-3	.	.	TRBV30	TGTGCCTGGCTTTCAGGGTATGGAAACACCATATATTTT	CAWLSGYGNTIYF
TRBJ2-7	TRBD1	.	TRBV4-2	TGTGCCAGCAGCCAAGACCGGGGGACAGGGGACGACGAGCAGTACTTC	CASSQDRGTGDDEQYF
TRBJ2-1	.	once	TRBV7-2	TGTGCCAGCAGCCTTTGGGACTCGGGCGATAATGAGCAGTTCTTC	CASSLWDSGDNEQFF
TRBJ1-5	.	.	TRBV30	TGTGCCTGGAGTGTAGGTCCTAGCGGCAATCAGCCCCAGCATTTT	CAWSVGPSGNQPQHF